The 27 T cell receptor beta chains below all came from one sample that was sequenced in a study of monozygotic twins with inflammatory bowel disease. TCRdb processed the 5' RACE reads again and assigns one entry to each CDR3 protein, with no DNA. This sample contains some 150,000 distinct CDR3 sequences. Sequenced material: blood. The receptors come from a human donor with ulcerative colitis or Crohn's disease, or a healthy co-twin of an affected twin (not recorded which).

This rearrangement joins TRBV28 to TRBJ2-3; checking the TCRdb D call of TRBD2 is not possible without DNA. The CDR3 runs to 16 residues. Germline assignment: CDR1 MDHEN and CDR2 SYDVKM. CDR3 in amino acids: CASSPYSGTSTDTQYF.

V is TRBV5-6 and J is TRBJ2-5; the TCRdb call, TRBD1, lacks DNA for checking. Germline V CDR1 and CDR2: SGHDT, YYEEEE. The CDR3 is 14 residues long. The CDR3 sequence is CASRGQGIRETQYF.

Here the CDR3 reads CASSLEGWAYEQYF. The chain uses TRBV5-1 and TRBJ2-7; TCRdb's D gene call, TRBD2, goes unchecked for lack of DNA. Looked up from germline, CDR1 is SGHRS and CDR2 is YFSETQ. CDR3 length equals 14 residues.

The chain uses TRBV27 and TRBJ2-1; there is no DNA to check the TCRdb D call of TRBD2. CDR1 is MNHEY, CDR2 SMNVEV, per germline (reference sequence). This CDR3 has 14 amino acids. The chain's CDR3 is CASNLAGDPNEQFF.

V usage is TRBV19 and J usage is TRBJ2-1; without DNA, the TCRdb call of TRBD1 cannot be checked. The germline V gene has CDR1 LNHDA and CDR2 SQIVND (reference sequence). The CDR3 is made up of 17 amino acids. The CDR3 protein is CASSRSARGRTYNEQFF.

This sequence joins TRBV5-1 and TRBJ2-7; the D gene TCRdb calls, TRBD2, cannot be checked with no DNA. Germline V lookup: CDR1 SGHRS, CDR2 YFSETQ. The CDR3 extends over 15 amino acids. CDR3 region: CASSLGAGIVNEQYF.

V is TRBV3-1 and J is TRBJ2-7; TCRdb's D gene call, TRBD1, goes unchecked for lack of DNA. CDR1 LGHDT and CDR2 YNNKEL come from the germline V gene (reference sequence). The CDR3 is 17 amino acids. This CDR3 is CASSQHGTGGFSYEQYF.

This CDR3 reads CASSYDRDGETQYF. V usage is TRBV6-5 and J usage is TRBJ2-5; TCRdb's D gene call, TRBD1, goes unchecked for lack of DNA. This CDR3 contains 14 residues. Per the germline V gene, CDR1 is MNHEY and CDR2 is SVGAGI.

The chain uses TRBV29-1 and TRBJ1-4. This CDR3 has 13 residues. Per germline, CDR1 SQVTM and CDR2 ANQGSEA. The CDR3 sequence is CSVGGQPNEKLFF.

This sequence joins TRBV6-1 and TRBJ1-2; TCRdb lists TRBD1, though no DNA is available to test this call. The CDR3 length is 14 residues. Germline V CDR1 and CDR2: MNHNS, SASEGT. CDR3 sequence: CASRRDISTDGYTF.

The genes are TRBV15 and TRBJ2-7; TCRdb reports TRBD2, a call that lacks DNA to check it against. Germline V lookup: CDR1 LNHNV, CDR2 YYDKDF (reference sequence). The CDR3 sequence is 12 residues long. This CDR3 reads CATSLEGYEQYF.

The V gene is TRBV30, the J gene TRBJ2-1. The CDR3 totals 11 residues. CDR1 and CDR2 (germline): GTSNPN, SVGIG (reference sequence). The CDR3 region is CAWSPSNEQFF. The full variable domain, rest sourced from reference TRBV30 and TRBJ2-1, is SQTIHQWPATLVQPVGSPLSLECTVEGTSNPNLYWYRQAAGRGLQLLFYSVGIGQISSEVPQNLSASRPQDRQFILSSKKLLLSDSGFYLCAWSPSNEQFFGPGTRLTVL.

The V call is TRBV6-5, the J call TRBJ2-5. Germline CDR1 reads MNHEY; CDR2 reads SVGAGI. This CDR3 region has 12 residues. The chain's CDR3 is CASSSDQETQYF.

This chain links TRBV20-1 with TRBJ1-2; as DNA is missing, the TRBD1 call by TCRdb cannot be tested. The V gene's germline CDR1 is DFQATT and CDR2 SNEGSKA (reference sequence). The CDR3 totals 15 residues. The CDR3 spells CSARPQGQGAFGYTF.

This CDR3 is CASSLAFGSPETQYF. The chain has TRBV5-1 and TRBJ2-5. This CDR3 spans 15 amino acids. Germline V gene lookup returns CDR1 SGHRS and CDR2 YFSETQ.

CDR3 amino acids: CASSYREENEQFF. The chain links TRBV12-3 or TRBV12-4 to TRBJ2-1. The length of the CDR3 is 13 residues.

The genes are TRBV30 and TRBJ1-1. The germline V gene encodes CDR1 GTSNPN and CDR2 SVGIG (reference sequence). The CDR3 is 14 residues long. Here the CDR3 reads CAWSGLGGFTEAFF.

V gene TRBV3-1 combines with J gene TRBJ2-1; TCRdb returns TRBD2, unconfirmable since there is no DNA. Germline V lookup: CDR1 LGHDT, CDR2 YNNKEL (reference sequence). The CDR3 length is 15 residues. CDR3 in amino acids: CASSQGIAGYNEQFF.

The V and J genes are TRBV6-5 and TRBJ2-1; TCRdb calls TRBD1, which cannot be checked without DNA. Germline V gene data show CDR1 as MNHEY and CDR2 as SVGAGI. This CDR3 contains 11 residues. The CDR3 loop reads CASSTGGEQFF.

The genes are TRBV12-3 or TRBV12-4 and TRBJ2-7; TCRdb's D call of TRBD2 is untestable without DNA. CDR3 length: 15 amino acids. This CDR3 is CASSLFGRGVDEQYF.

This chain connects TRBV6-5 to TRBJ2-1; lacking DNA, the TRBD2 call made by TCRdb goes unchecked. Germline V gene data show CDR1 as MNHEY and CDR2 as SVGAGI. The CDR3 length is 15 residues. CDR3 in amino acids: CASSYLADSYNEQFF.

The rearrangement joins TRBV7-2 to TRBJ2-7; with no DNA, the TCRdb D assignment of TRBD1 cannot be verified. From germline, CDR1 is SGHTA and CDR2 FQGNSA. The CDR3 runs to 14 residues. CDR3 in amino acids: CASSRTGSTYEQYF.

The CDR3 region is CASSLDVANTQYF. The chain employs TRBV11-2 and TRBJ2-3. Germline V gives CDR1 SGHAT, CDR2 FQNNGV. The CDR3 extends over 13 amino acids.

The V call is TRBV6-2 or TRBV6-3, the J call TRBJ2-7; the TCRdb call, TRBD1, lacks DNA for checking. The CDR3 totals 13 residues. Germline values: CDR1 MNHEY, CDR2 SVGEGT. This CDR3 reads CASSYYGQNEQYF.

The chain combines TRBV6-1 with TRBJ2-7; TCRdb proposes TRBD1, but this gene call is untestable without DNA. The germline gives CDR1 MNHNS, CDR2 SASEGT. The CDR3 is 14 amino acids. The CDR3 loop reads CASSLRTVIYEQYF.

The genes are TRBV7-8 and TRBJ2-1. CDR1 and CDR2 (germline): SGHVS, FQNEAQ. The CDR3 totals 13 residues. The CDR3 protein is CASSPSGRGEQFF.

The chain has TRBV5-1 and TRBJ2-3. This CDR3 has 15 amino acids. Germline values: CDR1 SGHRS, CDR2 YFSETQ. This chain's CDR3 is CASSVGDPSTDTQYF. The full variable domain, completed using reference TRBV5-1 and TRBJ2-3, is KAGVTQTPRYLIKTRGQQVTLSCSPISGHRSVSWYQQTPGQGLQFLFEYFSETQRNKGNFPGRFSGRQFSNSRSEMNVSTLELGDSALYLCASSVGDPSTDTQYFGPGTRLTVL.